These 2 T cell receptor beta chains originate from one sample sequenced in a study of blood T cell repertoires in COVID-19. This table comes from immunoSEQ multiplex PCR, and its TCRdb copy is limited to in-frame clones, with some not included. The data hold fewer than 130,000 clones, with about 88% observed a single time. Sequencing was carried out using peripheral blood. These receptors all come from a human donor in a cohort sampled during active COVID-19.

This sequence joins TRBV27 and TRBJ2-1; possible D gene TRBD1, 6 bases. The CDR3 spans 15 residues. Trimming shortened V by 8 bases and J by 3 bases, and 17 bases separated the two germline ends. From germline, CDR1 is MNHEY and CDR2 SMNVEV (reference sequence). The CDR3 region has the DNA TGTGCCAGCCAACAGGGAATCGGCTACTACAATGAGCAGTTCTTC. Translation gives CASQQGIGYYNEQFF.

The chain couples TRBV2 to TRBJ2-7; the D is unclear. Germline V gene sequence: CDR1 SNHLY, CDR2 FYNNEI. The CDR3 sequence is 12 residues long. V was shortened by 8 bases and J by 1 base, with 9 bases between the two germline ends. CDR3 DNA sequence: TGTGCCAGCGGTCCAGATTCCTACGAGCAGTACTTC. It codes for CASGPDSYEQYF.